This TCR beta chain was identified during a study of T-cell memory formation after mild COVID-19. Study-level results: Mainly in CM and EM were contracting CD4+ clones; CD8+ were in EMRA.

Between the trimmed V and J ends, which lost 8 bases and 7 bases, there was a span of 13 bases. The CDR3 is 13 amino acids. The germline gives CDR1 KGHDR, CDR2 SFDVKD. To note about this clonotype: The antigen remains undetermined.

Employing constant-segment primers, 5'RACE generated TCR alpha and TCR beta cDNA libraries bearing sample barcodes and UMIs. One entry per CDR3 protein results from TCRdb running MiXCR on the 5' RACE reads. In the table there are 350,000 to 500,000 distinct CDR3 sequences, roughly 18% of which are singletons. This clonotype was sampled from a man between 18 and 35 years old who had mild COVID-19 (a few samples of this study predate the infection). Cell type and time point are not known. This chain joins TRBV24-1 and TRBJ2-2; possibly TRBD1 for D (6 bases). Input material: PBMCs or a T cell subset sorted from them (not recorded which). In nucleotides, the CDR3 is TGTGCCACCAAGGACAGTTCTATCGGGGAGCTGTTTTTT. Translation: CATKDSSIGELFF.